The 25 T cell receptor beta chains listed next were all sequenced from one sample in a study of T cell responses to AZD1222 COVID-19 vaccine. Using immunoSEQ multiplex PCR, the repertoire was profiled, and TCRdb retains in-frame clones only, with some absent. The sample has about 120,000 clones, around nine tenths seen once; the top ten hold about 4.5%. The sequenced sample was peripheral blood, obtained on day 0 of AZD1222 vaccination. All receptors derive from an adult in good health.

On this clone: A junction boundary mismatches the germline segment, possibly from a read error. The V call is TRBV5-4, the J call TRBJ2-7; 8 bases map to TRBD2. This CDR3 has 14 residues. Germline loops: CDR1 SGHNT, CDR2 YYREEE (reference sequence). In DNA, the CDR3 is TGTGCCACCAGCCCACGGGGGGGGAGCTACGAGCAGTACTTC. Residues: CATSPRGGSYEQYF.

The V call is TRBV5-5, the J call TRBJ1-2; D gene uncertain. Germline CDR1 reads SGHKS; CDR2 reads YYEKEE (reference sequence). This CDR3 has 15 amino acids. V lost 6 bases and J 2 bases, leaving 17 bases between the germline ends. CDR3 protein: CASTSGGAPNYGYTF. CDR3 coding DNA: TGTGCCAGCACCTCGGGCGGTGCGCCGAACTATGGCTACACCTTC.

The J gene is TRBJ1-5, the V gene TRBV19; the match to TRBD1 covers 9 bases. This CDR3 has 14 amino acids. Per germline, CDR1 LNHDA and CDR2 SQIVND (reference sequence). The V and J ends lost 4 bases and 6 bases, in that order; junction bases with no gene match: 4. The CDR3 region has the DNA TGTGCCAGTAGTAGAGACAGGGGGAGTCAGCCCCAGCATTTT. This codes for CASSRDRGSQPQHF.

The chain uses TRBV15 and TRBJ2-1; 11 bases are shared with TRBD2. The V segment lost 6 bases and the J segment 4 bases; nucleotides outside the gene matches: 5. The CDR3 extends over 15 amino acids. CDR1 is LNHNV and CDR2 is YYDKDF in the germline V gene (reference sequence). The CDR3 spells CATRLAGGLYNEQFF. The CDR3 DNA reads TGTGCCACCAGGCTAGCGGGGGGCCTATACAATGAGCAGTTCTTC.

This chain connects TRBV20-1 to TRBJ2-7, with D perhaps matching TRBD1 (6 bases). The CDR3 is 11 amino acids. Looked up from germline, CDR1 is DFQATT and CDR2 is SNEGSKA (reference sequence). V was pared by 4 bases and J by 4 bases, with 8 bases between. CDR3 in amino acids: CSAIDRYEQYF. The CDR3 bases are TGCAGTGCTATAGACAGGTACGAGCAGTACTTC.

The chain employs TRBV29-1 and TRBJ2-1, with TRBD2 matching over 9 bases. Trimming took 5 bases from V and 7 from J; bases not matched to a gene: 6. Germline CDR1 SQVTM, CDR2 ANQGSEA. The CDR3 covers 13 residues. DNA for the CDR3: TGCAGCGTTCCGGGACTAGCTCGGAATGAGCAGTTCTTC. Translation gives CSVPGLARNEQFF.

The chain combines TRBV19 with TRBJ2-2; D not resolved. The germline V and J ends were trimmed by 5 bases and 2 bases, with 6 bases remaining between them. The CDR3 sequence is 13 residues long. Germline loops: CDR1 LNHDA, CDR2 SQIVND (reference sequence). The CDR3 DNA is TGTGCCAGTAGTCTCCCAAACACCGGGGAGCTGTTTTTT. Its translation is CASSLPNTGELFF.

The J gene is TRBJ1-6, the V gene TRBV3-1 (or the pseudogene TRBV3-2); D is uncertain. The germline gives CDR1 LGHDT, CDR2 YNNKEL (reference sequence). V lost 1 base and J 9 bases, leaving 7 bases between the germline ends. The CDR3 is 13 residues long. CDR3 coding DNA: TGTGCCAGCAGCCAAGTAGATAGTTCACCCCTCCACTTT. This encodes CASSQVDSSPLHF.

The genes are TRBV5-8 and TRBJ1-1; 7 bases fit TRBD1. The CDR3 contains 16 residues. Losses at the gene ends were 4 bases for V and 0 bases for J; bases not matched to a gene: 9. CDR1 SGHTS and CDR2 YDEGEE come from the germline V gene. CDR3 bases: TGTGCCAGCAGCAAGGGACAGCTGATCATGAACACTGAAGCTTTCTTT. Encoded protein: CASSKGQLIMNTEAFF.

The chain joins TRBV19 to TRBJ2-1; 7 nucleotides align to TRBD2. CDR1 is LNHDA and CDR2 is SQIVND in the germline V gene (reference sequence). The CDR3 totals 14 residues. V lost 8 bases, J lost 4 bases, and 8 bases stayed unmatched. The CDR3 bases are TGTGCCAGTCAGTGGGAGGGCGGTTACAATGAGCAGTTCTTC. It codes for CASQWEGGYNEQFF.

This clone came up once. The chain has TRBV5-4 and TRBJ1-3; 7 positions agree with TRBD1. Germline lookup yields CDR1 SGHNT and CDR2 YYREEE (reference sequence). This CDR3 is 14 amino acids long. Germline trimming cut 2 bases from V and 5 bases from J; bases unmatched to any gene: 4. The CDR3 protein is CASSFRDSRNTIYF. As DNA, the CDR3 is TGTGCCAGCAGCTTCCGGGACAGCAGAAACACCATATATTTT.

The chain recombines TRBV11-2 with TRBJ1-2, with 9 positions matching TRBD1. This CDR3 comprises 14 residues. V gave up 5 bases and J gave up 2 bases; unmatched junction bases: 3. Germline lookup yields CDR1 SGHAT and CDR2 FQNNGV. The CDR3 DNA sequence: TGTGCCAGCAGCGCGGGACAGGGCAACTATGGCTACACCTTC. Amino acid sequence: CASSAGQGNYGYTF.

The genes are TRBV11-2 and TRBJ2-7; perhaps TRBD1 as D (6 bases). CDR1 SGHAT and CDR2 FQNNGV come from the germline V gene. V was clipped by 4 bases and J by 3 bases, with 10 bases between them. This CDR3 spans 13 amino acids. In nucleotides, the CDR3 is TGTGCCAGCAGCTACAGGGAGTTCTACGAGCAGTACTTC. Encoded protein: CASSYREFYEQYF.

V is TRBV5-1 and J is TRBJ2-2, with 9 bases lining up with TRBD1. CDR1 SGHRS and CDR2 YFSETQ come from the germline V gene. CDR3 length: 15 amino acids. Unmatched junction bases numbered 6, after V lost 7 bases and J lost 2 bases. In nucleotides, the CDR3 is TGCGCCAGCGCCATACAGGGGGCAAACACCGGGGAGCTGTTTTTT. Protein product: CASAIQGANTGELFF.

The V gene is TRBV19, the J gene TRBJ2-7, with 7 bases identical to TRBD1. After removal of 5 bases from V and 1 base from J, the junction contained 8 bases not matched to a gene. Germline V gene sequence: CDR1 LNHDA, CDR2 SQIVND (reference sequence). This CDR3 is built from 15 residues. DNA of the CDR3: TGTGCCAGTAGTTTTGGGACAGCTAAATCCTACGAGCAGTACTTC. Its translation is CASSFGTAKSYEQYF.

V usage is TRBV29-1 and J usage is TRBJ2-3; 10 nucleotides align to TRBD2. CDR3 length equals 14 residues. CDR1 is SQVTM and CDR2 is ANQGSEA in the germline V gene. V gave up 5 bases and J gave up 0 bases; unmatched junction bases: 2. CDR3 sequence (DNA): TGCAGCGTTATAGCGGGGGGAAGCACAGATACGCAGTATTTT. Its protein product is CSVIAGGSTDTQYF.

The V and J genes are TRBV3-1 (or the pseudogene TRBV3-2) and TRBJ2-2, with 13 bases lining up with TRBD2. Germline loops: CDR1 LGHDT, CDR2 YNNKEL (reference sequence). V lost 0 bases and J lost 3; bases outside the gene matches: 4. This CDR3 is built from 18 residues. CDR3 DNA: TGTGCCAGCAGCCAAGATCTTGGACTAGCGGGGGACACCGGGGAGCTGTTTTTT. It yields the protein CASSQDLGLAGDTGELFF.

The chain recombines TRBV28 with TRBJ1-5; a possible D gene is TRBD1 (5 bases). The length of the CDR3 is 14 residues. Germline V CDR1 and CDR2: MDHEN, SYDVKM. V was shortened by 3 bases and J by 6 bases, with 12 bases between the two germline ends. CDR3 nucleotide sequence: TGTGCCAGCAGTTTCACCCAGGGAGGTCAGCCCCAGCATTTT. Translated: CASSFTQGGQPQHF.

This clone was picked up one time. The rearrangement joins TRBV14 to TRBJ2-3; TRBD1 matches 8 bases. J gave up 4 bases and V 1 base, and 7 bases lay outside the gene matches. CDR1 and CDR2 from the germline V gene are SGHDN and FVKESK. This CDR3 contains 16 residues. DNA for the CDR3: TGTGCCAGCAGCCAAGTCGGCAGGGGGCTCGCAGATACGCAGTATTTT. Its protein is CASSQVGRGLADTQYF.

The V and J genes are TRBV19 and TRBJ1-2, with D possibly being TRBD1 (6 bases). The V gene's germline CDR1 is LNHDA and CDR2 SQIVND (reference sequence). Trimming removed 3 bases from V and 4 bases from J, with 12 bases in between. The CDR3 length is 14 residues. CDR3 in DNA: TGTGCCAGTAGTATTGGACAGTTGTCCTATGGCTACACCTTC. This gives the protein CASSIGQLSYGYTF.

CDR3 DNA: TGTGCCGCAACAACAGGGGGCACTGGAAACACCATATATTTT. Translating it yields CAATTGGTGNTIYF. V gene TRBV28 combines with J gene TRBJ1-3; 9 bases are a match to TRBD1. The junction had 7 bases not matched to a gene; V was cut back by 11 bases and J by 2 bases. This CDR3 has 14 residues. Germline V gene lookup returns CDR1 MDHEN and CDR2 SYDVKM.

In this sample, this clone turned up once. The rearrangement links TRBV2 to TRBJ1-5; 7 bases map to TRBD1. J was trimmed by 5 bases and V by 6 bases; bases with no gene match: 10. Per germline, CDR1 SNHLY and CDR2 FYNNEI. The CDR3 is 15 residues long. This CDR3 reads CASSLLRGLDQPQHF. Written as DNA, the CDR3 is TGTGCCAGCAGCCTCCTCAGGGGGTTGGATCAGCCCCAGCATTTT.

The chain joins TRBV5-5 to TRBJ2-3; 7 bases align to TRBD1. The germline V gene has CDR1 SGHKS and CDR2 YYEKEE (reference sequence). The CDR3 loop spans 15 amino acids. V shed 4 bases and J 2 bases; nucleotides not matched to a gene: 7. CDR3 amino acids: CASSVGTDDTDTQYF. The CDR3 bases are TGTGCCAGCAGCGTCGGGACAGACGACACAGATACGCAGTATTTT.

In its sample, this clone was seen a few times. This chain joins TRBV19 and TRBJ1-3; D is uncertain. Between the trimmed V and J ends, which lost 9 bases and 0 bases, there was a span of 12 bases. The V gene's germline CDR1 is LNHDA and CDR2 SQIVND (reference sequence). The CDR3 is made up of 14 amino acids. As DNA, the CDR3 is TGTGCCAGCCACGGACGGTACTCTGGAAACACCATATATTTT. Its translation: CASHGRYSGNTIYF. The full variable domain, rest sourced from reference TRBV19 and TRBJ1-3, is DGGITQSPKYLFRKEGQNVTLSCEQNLNHDAMYWYRQDPGQGLRLIYYSQIVNDFQKGDIAEGYSVSREKKESFPLTVTSAQKNPTAFYLCASHGRYSGNTIYFGEGSWLTVV.

The rearrangement joins TRBV4-1 to TRBJ1-1, with D possibly being TRBD1 (5 bases). This CDR3 region has 15 residues. Germline V CDR1 and CDR2: MGHRA, YSYEKL. Trimming took off 0 bases at V and 2 bases at J, with 10 bases between the two ends. CDR3 nucleotide sequence: TGCGCCAGCAGCCAAGATCAGGGAGGAAACACTGAAGCTTTCTTT. The encoded protein is CASSQDQGGNTEAFF.